The T cell receptor beta chain described here comes from a study of blood T cell repertoires in COVID-19. For the study at large: Sites across the United States, Italy and Spain contributed samples from acute and convalescent COVID-19.

The study drew participants aged roughly 18 to 95 years from about two dozen US areas. It was within 2 weeks before study entry that exposed participants met a COVID-19 case. The CDR3 consists of 13 residues. The V end lost 5 bases, the J end lost 7 bases, and 12 bases lay between the germline ends. Per germline, CDR1 SGHNT and CDR2 YENEEA. In the authors' methods: How many nucleated cells were present was estimated from reference gene primer amplification. The data were produced by immunoSEQ multiplex PCR, yet TCRdb's version contains in-frame clones alone and is incomplete. V, J and clone size were drawn from that table, and D and trimming were deduced from the DNA. This sample yields fewer than 300,000 clones, of which roughly 85% are seen a single time; approximately 5% belongs to the top ten.

The source is a man aged 40-55 years who had been exposed to COVID-19. Sequencing was done on a sample of PBMCs or T cells enriched from blood (not recorded which). V and J are TRBV11-3 and TRBJ2-1; the D is unclear. In nucleotides, the CDR3 is TGTGCCAGCAGCCGAGAAGTCCGAAATGAGCAGTTCTTC. This sequence encodes CASSREVRNEQFF. The complete variable domain, with remaining parts taken from reference TRBV11-3 and TRBJ2-1, reads EAGVVQSPRYKIIEKKQPVAFWCNPISGHNTLYWYLQNLGQGPELLIRYENEEAVDDSQLPKDRFSAERLKGVDSTLKIQPAELGDSAVYLCASSREVRNEQFFGPGTRLTVL.